What follows describes a single T cell receptor (beta chain). Its antigen remains unknown. Researchers ran the PCR with 60 Vbeta and 13 Jbeta primers. Only in-frame clones appear in the TCRdb table, and some are missing; sequencing was by immunoSEQ multiplex PCR. The sample lists around 120,000 clones, roughly 86% seen once, with more than 1.5% in the top ten. With V trimmed by 0 bases and J by 4 bases, 8 bases remained unmatched. Germline CDR1 and CDR2: SGHDN and FVKESK. This CDR3 has 16 residues. The data are from a study of cytomegalovirus exposure and HLA in healthy donors. In the study overall: From HLA-typed donors, an early data release held around 85 million unique TCRs.

Study-level results: When the data were analyzed later, several of the most significant clusters appeared to be linked to common viral pathogens. Per a prior analysis, the majority of TCR beta V segments were productive roughly 90% or roughly 30% of the time. Most CMV-associated TCR beta chains appeared HLA-restricted in a later analysis.

Sequences were obtained from PBMCs. The rearrangement uses TRBV14 and TRBJ1-2; 7 bases agree with TRBD1. The origin of this receptor is a man aged 18 to 30 in good health and CMV-seronegative. The CDR3 spells CASSQESGGRGYGYTF. The CDR3 region has the DNA TGTGCCAGCAGCCAAGAATCAGGGGGGAGAGGCTATGGCTACACCTTC.